This T cell receptor (beta chain) was sequenced in a study of CD8 T cells in Susac syndrome (dated 2019 in TCRdb). For the study in its entirety: Among the sequenced Susac syndrome patients, 5 or 6 had clinically active disease and eight were in clinical remission. Susac syndrome patients were therapy-naive, on corticosteroids (some also receiving IVIg), or on IVIg alone at blood withdrawal. Repertoire sequencing was used to test whether CD8+ T cell activation and differentiation in Susac syndrome was antigen driven. The paper as a whole reports these results and caveats: The number of individuals in the TCR sequencing and HLA analysis was acknowledged as relatively small. In patients with Susac syndrome, the CD4+ T cell repertoire showed no detectable clonal expansion.

Spanning cysteine to phenylalanine, the CDR3 consists of 13 amino acids. Only the CDR3 part of the read is kept: 39 bases, read in frame from the first base. The germline V gene yields SNHLY for CDR1 and FYNNEI for CDR2. V and J are trimmed by 1 base and 9 bases, and the gene matches miss 3 bases of the junction. For this clonotype: This clone's antigen is unknown. No much larger clone is present one base from it, and per-base qualities are unavailable.

Peripheral blood CD8+ and CD4+ T cells from healthy donors, Susac syndrome patients and multiple sclerosis patients were profiled by high-throughput TCR beta sequencing. Susac syndrome patients met recently defined diagnostic criteria for definite or probable disease. Bulk CD8+ and CD4+ T cells were purified by magnetic negative isolation, while CD8+ TEMRA cells were enriched using FACS. Blood was collected in EDTA tubes and processed within 24 hours, with PBMCs isolated through density gradient centrifugation. PBMCs intended for TCR sequencing were cryopreserved in liquid nitrogen and were subsequently thawed in a 37 degrees C water bath. Purity of sorted or isolated CD4+, CD8+ and CD8+ TEMRA cells was at least 90%. RNA was extracted with the RNeasy kit and roughly 0.45 to 1 ug was reverse transcribed using random hexamers. The immunoSEQ multiplex PCR assay, covering 54 Vbeta and 13 Jbeta segments, was used to amplify TCR beta CDR3 regions. PCR amplification bias was corrected using a synthetic template baseline for primer optimization and computational correction. Processing in the source paper ran as follows. Reads were assigned to V, D and J genes according to IMGT and analyzed in immunoSEQ Analyzer, with only productive sequences retained. To calculate clonality, Shannon entropy was normalized by log2 of the number of productive unique sequences and then subtracted from one. For each patient and control, public and private clones were evaluated within the 100 most prevalent clones. Susac-specific clones were defined as absent from healthy and MS cohorts, about 1,100 published viral clones and other ImmuneACCESS disease sequences. TCRdb trimmed the raw reads at Q25, called clones with MiXCR and kept productive beta chains. Rows are combined by CDR3 protein, so each entry shows the most common genes and DNA. TCRdb assigned the V and J calls; the authors' analysis was not used. Within this sample are roughly 180,000 distinct CDR3 sequences, with over 90% of them counted one time only. Around 0.094% of the sample is taken by the ten largest.

This TCR was recovered from a human donor with Susac syndrome. What was sequenced was CD4+ T cells from PBMCs. This chain joins TRBV2 to TRBJ2-1; 7 bases in the junction line up with TRBD1. The bases are TGTGCCAGCAGTGAAGGACAGGGAAGTGAGCAGTTCTTC. It translates to CASSEGQGSEQFF. Beyond the CDR3, the reference TRBV2 and TRBJ2-1 genes provide the residues; the full variable domain reads: EPEVTQTPSHQVTQMGQEVILRCVPISNHLYFYWYRQILGQKVEFLVSFYNNEISEKSEIFDDQFSVERPDGSNFTLKIRSTKLEDSAMYFCASSEGQGSEQFFGPGTRLTVL.